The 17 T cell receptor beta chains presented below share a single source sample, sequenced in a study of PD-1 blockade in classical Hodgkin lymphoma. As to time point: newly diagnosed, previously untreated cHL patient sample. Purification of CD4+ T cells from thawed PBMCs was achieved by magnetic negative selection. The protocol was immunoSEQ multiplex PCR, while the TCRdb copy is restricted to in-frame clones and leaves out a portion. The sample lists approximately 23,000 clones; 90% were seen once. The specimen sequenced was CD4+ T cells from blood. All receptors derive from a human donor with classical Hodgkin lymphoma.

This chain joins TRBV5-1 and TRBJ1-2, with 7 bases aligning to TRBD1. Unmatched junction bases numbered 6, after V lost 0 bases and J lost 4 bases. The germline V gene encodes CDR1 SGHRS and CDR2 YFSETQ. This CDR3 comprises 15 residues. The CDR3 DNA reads TGCGCCAGCAGCTTGGGACAGGGAGGAGGCTATGGCTACACCTTC. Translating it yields CASSLGQGGGYGYTF.

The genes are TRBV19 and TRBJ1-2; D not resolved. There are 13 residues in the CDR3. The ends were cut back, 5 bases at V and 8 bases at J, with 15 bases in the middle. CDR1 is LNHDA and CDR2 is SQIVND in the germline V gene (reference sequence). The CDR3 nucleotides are TGTGCCAGTAGTTACGGGGTTGGAAGAGGCTACACCTTC. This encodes CASSYGVGRGYTF.

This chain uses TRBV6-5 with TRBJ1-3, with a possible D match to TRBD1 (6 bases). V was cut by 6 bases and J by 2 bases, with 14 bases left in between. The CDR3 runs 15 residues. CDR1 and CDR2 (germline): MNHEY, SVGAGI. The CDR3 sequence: CASSPSRGTGNTIYF. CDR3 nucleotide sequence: TGTGCCAGCAGCCCTTCTAGGGGGACTGGAAACACCATATATTTT.

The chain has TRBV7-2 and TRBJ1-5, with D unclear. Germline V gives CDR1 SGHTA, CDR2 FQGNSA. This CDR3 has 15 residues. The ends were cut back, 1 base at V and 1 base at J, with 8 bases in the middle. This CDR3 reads CASSLVVGSNQPQHF. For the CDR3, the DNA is TGTGCCAGCAGCTTAGTTGTAGGGAGCAATCAGCCCCAGCATTTT.

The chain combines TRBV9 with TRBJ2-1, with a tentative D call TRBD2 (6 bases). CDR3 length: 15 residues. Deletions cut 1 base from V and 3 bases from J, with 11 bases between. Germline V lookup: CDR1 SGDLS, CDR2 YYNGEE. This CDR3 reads CASSVTGGDYNEQFF. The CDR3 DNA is TGTGCCAGCAGCGTAACCGGGGGTGACTACAATGAGCAGTTCTTC.

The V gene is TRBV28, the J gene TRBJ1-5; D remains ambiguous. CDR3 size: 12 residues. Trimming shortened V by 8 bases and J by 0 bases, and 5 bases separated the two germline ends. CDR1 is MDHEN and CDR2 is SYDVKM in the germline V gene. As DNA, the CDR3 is TGTGCCAGCCTCACTAGCAATCAGCCCCAGCATTTT. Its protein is CASLTSNQPQHF.

DNA for the CDR3: TGTGCCAGCAGCGTAGCCGCTGCCGGAGGGCCCCAGCATTTT. The encoded protein is CASSVAAAGGPQHF. The chain has TRBV9 and TRBJ1-5; D not resolved. Trimming stripped 0 bases from V and 9 bases from J, with 13 bases between. The CDR3 contains 14 residues. Germline lookup yields CDR1 SGDLS and CDR2 YYNGEE.

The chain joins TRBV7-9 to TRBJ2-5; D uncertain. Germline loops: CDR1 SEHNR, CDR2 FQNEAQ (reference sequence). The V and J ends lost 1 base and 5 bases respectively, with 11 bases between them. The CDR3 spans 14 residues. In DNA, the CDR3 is TGTGCCAGCAGCTTAGGACAACGGGCGGAGACCCAGTACTTC. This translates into CASSLGQRAETQYF.

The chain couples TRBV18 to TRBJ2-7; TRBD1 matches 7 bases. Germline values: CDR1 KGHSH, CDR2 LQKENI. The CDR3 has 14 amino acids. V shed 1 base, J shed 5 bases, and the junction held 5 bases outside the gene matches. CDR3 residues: CASSPQTGEHEQYF. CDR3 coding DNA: TGTGCCAGCTCACCACAAACAGGGGAACACGAGCAGTACTTC.

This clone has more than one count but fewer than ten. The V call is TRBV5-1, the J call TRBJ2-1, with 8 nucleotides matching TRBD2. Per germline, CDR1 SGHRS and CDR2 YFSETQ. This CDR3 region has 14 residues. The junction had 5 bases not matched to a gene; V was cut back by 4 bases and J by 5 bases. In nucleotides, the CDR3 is TGCGCCAGCAGCGTGGGACTAGGCCACAATGAGCAGTTCTTC. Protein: CASSVGLGHNEQFF.

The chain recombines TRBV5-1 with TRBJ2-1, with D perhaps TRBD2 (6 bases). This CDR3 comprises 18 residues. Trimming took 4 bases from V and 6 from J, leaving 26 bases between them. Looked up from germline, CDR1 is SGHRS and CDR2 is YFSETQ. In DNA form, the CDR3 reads TGCGCCAGCAGCCTCCGGTTAGACCCGGACTACCCAAGCAATGAGCAGTTCTTC. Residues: CASSLRLDPDYPSNEQFF.

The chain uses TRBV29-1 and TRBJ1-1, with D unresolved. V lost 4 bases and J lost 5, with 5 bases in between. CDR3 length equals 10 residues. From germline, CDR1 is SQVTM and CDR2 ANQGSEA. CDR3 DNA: TGCAGCGTTGTCGGAACTGAAGCTTTCTTT. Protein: CSVVGTEAFF.

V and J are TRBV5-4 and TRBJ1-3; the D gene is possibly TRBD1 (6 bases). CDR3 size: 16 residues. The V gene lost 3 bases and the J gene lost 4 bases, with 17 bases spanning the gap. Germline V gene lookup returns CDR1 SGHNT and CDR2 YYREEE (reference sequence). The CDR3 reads CASSSPEGGYGNTIYF. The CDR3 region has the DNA TGTGCCAGCAGCTCACCCGAGGGGGGCTACGGAAACACCATATATTTT.

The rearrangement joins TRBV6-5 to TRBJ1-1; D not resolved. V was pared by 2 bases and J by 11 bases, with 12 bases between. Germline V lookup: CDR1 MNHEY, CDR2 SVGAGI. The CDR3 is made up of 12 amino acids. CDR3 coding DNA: TGTGCCAGCAGTTACCCCCAGGAGAGGGCTTTCTTT. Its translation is CASSYPQERAFF.

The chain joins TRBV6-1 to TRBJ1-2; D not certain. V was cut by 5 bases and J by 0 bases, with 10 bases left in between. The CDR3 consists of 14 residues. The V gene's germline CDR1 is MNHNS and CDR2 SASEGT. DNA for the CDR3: TGTGCCAGCAGTTATTCGGGTCCTAACTATGGCTACACCTTC. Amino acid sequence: CASSYSGPNYGYTF.

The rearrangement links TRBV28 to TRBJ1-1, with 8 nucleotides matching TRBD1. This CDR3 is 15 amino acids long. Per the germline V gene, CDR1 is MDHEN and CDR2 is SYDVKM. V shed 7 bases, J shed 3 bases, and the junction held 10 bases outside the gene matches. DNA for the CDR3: TGTGCCAGCACAAAAGGGACAGGAGTGTACACTGAAGCTTTCTTT. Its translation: CASTKGTGVYTEAFF.

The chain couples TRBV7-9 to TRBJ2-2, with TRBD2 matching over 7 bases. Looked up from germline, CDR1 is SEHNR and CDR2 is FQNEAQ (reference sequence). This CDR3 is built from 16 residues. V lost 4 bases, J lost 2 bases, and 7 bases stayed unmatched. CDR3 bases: TGTGCCAGCAGCTCGTTAGCGGGCCTTAACACCGGGGAGCTGTTTTTT. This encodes CASSSLAGLNTGELFF.